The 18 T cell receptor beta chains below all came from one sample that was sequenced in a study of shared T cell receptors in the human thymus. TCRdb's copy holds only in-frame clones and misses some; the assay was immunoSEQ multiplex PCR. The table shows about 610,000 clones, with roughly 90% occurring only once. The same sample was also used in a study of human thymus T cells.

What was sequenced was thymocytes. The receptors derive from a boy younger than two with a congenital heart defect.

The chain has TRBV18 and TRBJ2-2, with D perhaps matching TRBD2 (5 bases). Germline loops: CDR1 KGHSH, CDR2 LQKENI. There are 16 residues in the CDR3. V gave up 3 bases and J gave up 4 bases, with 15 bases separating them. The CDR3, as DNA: TGTGCCAGCTCACCCCCCGGACTCTGGGGCACCGGGGAGCTGTTTTTT. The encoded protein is CASSPPGLWGTGELFF.

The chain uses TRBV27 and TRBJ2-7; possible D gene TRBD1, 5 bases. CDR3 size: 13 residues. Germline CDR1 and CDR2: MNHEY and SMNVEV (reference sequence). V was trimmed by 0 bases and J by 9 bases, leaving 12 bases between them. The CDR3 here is CASSLSTAYGQYF. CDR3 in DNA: TGTGCCAGCAGTTTATCGACAGCGTATGGGCAGTACTTC.

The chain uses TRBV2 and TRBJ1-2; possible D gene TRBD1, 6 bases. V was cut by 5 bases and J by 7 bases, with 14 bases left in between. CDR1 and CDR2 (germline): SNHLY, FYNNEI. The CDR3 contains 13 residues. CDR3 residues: CASSLRQAGGYTF. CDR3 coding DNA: TGTGCCAGCAGTTTAAGACAGGCTGGTGGCTACACCTTC.

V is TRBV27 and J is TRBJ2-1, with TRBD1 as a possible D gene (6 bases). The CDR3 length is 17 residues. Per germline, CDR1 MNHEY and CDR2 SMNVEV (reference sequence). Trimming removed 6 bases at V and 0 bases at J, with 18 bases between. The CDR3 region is CASRFFRDKSSYNEQFF. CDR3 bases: TGTGCCAGCAGATTCTTTCGGGACAAGAGCTCCTACAATGAGCAGTTCTTC.

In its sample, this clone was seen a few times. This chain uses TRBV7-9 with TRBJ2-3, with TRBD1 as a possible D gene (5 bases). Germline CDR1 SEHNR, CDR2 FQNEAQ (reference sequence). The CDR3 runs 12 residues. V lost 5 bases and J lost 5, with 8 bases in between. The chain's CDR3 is CASSPDRDTQYF. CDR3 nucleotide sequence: TGTGCCAGCAGCCCTGACAGAGATACGCAGTATTTT.

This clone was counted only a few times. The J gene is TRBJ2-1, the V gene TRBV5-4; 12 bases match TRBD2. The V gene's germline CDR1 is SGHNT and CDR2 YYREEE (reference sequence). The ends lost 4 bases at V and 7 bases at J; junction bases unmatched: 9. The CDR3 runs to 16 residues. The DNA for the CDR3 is TGTGCCAGCAGCCCTCCTCTAGCGGGAGGGCCAAATGAGCAGTTCTTC. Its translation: CASSPPLAGGPNEQFF.

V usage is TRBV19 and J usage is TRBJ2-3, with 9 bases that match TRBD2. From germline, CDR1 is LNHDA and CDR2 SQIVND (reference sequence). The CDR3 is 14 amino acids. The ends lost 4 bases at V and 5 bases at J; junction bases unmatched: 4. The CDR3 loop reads CASSTKREVDTQYF. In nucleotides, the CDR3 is TGTGCCAGTAGTACCAAGCGGGAGGTAGATACGCAGTATTTT.

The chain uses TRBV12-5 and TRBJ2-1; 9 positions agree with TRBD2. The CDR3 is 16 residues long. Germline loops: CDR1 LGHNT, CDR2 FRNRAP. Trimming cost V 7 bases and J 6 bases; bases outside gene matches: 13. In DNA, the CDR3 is TGTGCTAGTGCCCGAGGGGGTAGCGGGAGTGCCAATGAGCAGTTCTTC. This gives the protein CASARGGSGSANEQFF.

CDR3 DNA sequence: TGTGCCACGGTCCCACGGGGGGACGGGAGCACTGAAGCTTTCTTT. This encodes CATVPRGDGSTEAFF. The chain uses TRBV19 and TRBJ1-1; D perhaps matches TRBD1 (5 bases). The CDR3 is 15 residues long. The ends were cut back, 10 bases at V and 4 bases at J, with 22 bases in the middle. Per the germline V gene, CDR1 is LNHDA and CDR2 is SQIVND (reference sequence).

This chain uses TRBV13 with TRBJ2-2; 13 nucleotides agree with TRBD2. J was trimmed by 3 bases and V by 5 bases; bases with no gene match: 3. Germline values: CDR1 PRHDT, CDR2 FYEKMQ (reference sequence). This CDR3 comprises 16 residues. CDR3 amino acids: CASSHGLAGDTGELFF. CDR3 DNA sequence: TGTGCCAGCAGCCACGGACTAGCGGGAGACACCGGGGAGCTGTTTTTT.

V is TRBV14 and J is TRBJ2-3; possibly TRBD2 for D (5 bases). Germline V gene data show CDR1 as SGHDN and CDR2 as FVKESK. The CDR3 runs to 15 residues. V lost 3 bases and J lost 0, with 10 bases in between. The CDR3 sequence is CASSQPSLSTDTQYF. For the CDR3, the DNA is TGTGCCAGCAGCCAGCCTAGCTTAAGCACAGATACGCAGTATTTT. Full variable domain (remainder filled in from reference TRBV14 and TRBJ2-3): EAGVTQFPSHSVIEKGQTVTLRCDPISGHDNLYWYRRVMGKEIKFLLHFVKESKQDESGMPNNRFLAERTGGTYSTLKVQPAELEDSGVYFCASSQPSLSTDTQYFGPGTRLTVL.

CDR3 amino acids: CASSLKQGEGSSNQPQHF. CDR3 nucleotide sequence: TGTGCCAGCAGCTTAAAACAGGGTGAGGGCTCAAGCAATCAGCCCCAGCATTTT. The chain uses TRBV7-2 and TRBJ1-5; TRBD1 might be the D (6 bases). CDR1 is SGHTA, CDR2 FQGNSA, per germline. The CDR3 sequence is 18 residues long. Between the trimmed V and J ends, which lost 2 bases and 1 base, there was a span of 18 bases.

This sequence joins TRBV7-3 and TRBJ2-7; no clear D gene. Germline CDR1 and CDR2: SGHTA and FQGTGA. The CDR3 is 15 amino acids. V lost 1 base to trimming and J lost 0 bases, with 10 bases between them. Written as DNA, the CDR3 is TGTGCCAGCAGCTTAAGGTTGGGCTCCTCCTACGAGCAGTACTTC. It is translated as CASSLRLGSSYEQYF.

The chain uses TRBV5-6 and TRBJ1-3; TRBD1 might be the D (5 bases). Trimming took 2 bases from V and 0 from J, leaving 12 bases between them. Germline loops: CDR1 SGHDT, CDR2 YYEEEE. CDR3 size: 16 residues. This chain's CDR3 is CASSFQGKHSGNTIYF. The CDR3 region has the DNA TGTGCCAGCAGCTTCCAGGGCAAGCACTCTGGAAACACCATATATTTT.

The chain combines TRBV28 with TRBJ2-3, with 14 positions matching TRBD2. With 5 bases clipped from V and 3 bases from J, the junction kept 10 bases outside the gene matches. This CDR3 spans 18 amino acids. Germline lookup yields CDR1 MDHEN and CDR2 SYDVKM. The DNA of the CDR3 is TGTGCCAGCAGTGCCCCGGGACTAGCGGGAGTTAGTACAGATACGCAGTATTTT. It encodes CASSAPGLAGVSTDTQYF. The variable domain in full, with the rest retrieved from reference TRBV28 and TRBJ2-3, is DVKVTQSSRYLVKRTGEKVFLECVQDMDHENMFWYRQDPGLGLRLIYFSYDVKMKEKGDIPEGYSVSREKKERFSLILESASTNQTSMYLCASSAPGLAGVSTDTQYFGPGTRLTVL.

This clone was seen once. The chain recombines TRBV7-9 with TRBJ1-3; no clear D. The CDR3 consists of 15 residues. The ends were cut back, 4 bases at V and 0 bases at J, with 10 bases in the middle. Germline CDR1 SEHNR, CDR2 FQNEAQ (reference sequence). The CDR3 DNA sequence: TGTGCCAGCAGCTGCTCGGGAGCCTCTGGAAACACCATATATTTT. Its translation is CASSCSGASGNTIYF.

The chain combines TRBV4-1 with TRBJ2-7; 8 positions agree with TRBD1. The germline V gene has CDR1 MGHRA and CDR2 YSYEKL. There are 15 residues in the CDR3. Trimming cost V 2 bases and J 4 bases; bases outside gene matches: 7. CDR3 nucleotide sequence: TGCGCCAGCAGCCAATTGACAGGGGAAGGATACGAGCAGTACTTC. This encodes CASSQLTGEGYEQYF.

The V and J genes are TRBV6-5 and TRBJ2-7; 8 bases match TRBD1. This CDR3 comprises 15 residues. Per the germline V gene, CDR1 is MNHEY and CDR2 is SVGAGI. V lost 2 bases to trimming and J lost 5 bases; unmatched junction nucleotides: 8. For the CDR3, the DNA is TGTGCCAGCAGTTACGATCAGGGGGCGGGGAACGAGCAGTACTTC. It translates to CASSYDQGAGNEQYF.